Shown below are 31 T cell receptor beta chains from a single sample sequenced in a study of CD8+ T cells in alopecia areata. Sequencing templates came from extracted RNA that was reverse transcribed into cDNA. Using immunoSEQ multiplex PCR, the repertoire was profiled, and TCRdb retains in-frame clones only, with some absent. The sample holds about 90,000 clones, about 44% seen once. Regarding treatment: oral pan-JAK inhibitor, 5-10 mg twice daily. This specimen consisted of CD8+ T cells sorted from blood, obtained at week 24, from a patient treated with tofacitinib. These receptors all stem from a human donor with alopecia areata.

This clone came up a few times. The chain joins TRBV7-9 to TRBJ2-1; TRBD2 aligns across 12 bases. Per the germline V gene, CDR1 is SEHNR and CDR2 is FQNEAQ (reference sequence). V lost 4 bases and J lost 4; bases outside the gene matches: 14. The CDR3 has 19 residues. CDR3 coding DNA: TGTGCCAGCAGCTCCAACATTCTACTAGCGGGAGGAAAATACAATGAGCAGTTCTTC. As protein: CASSSNILLAGGKYNEQFF.

V usage is TRBV27 and J usage is TRBJ1-2; D is possibly TRBD1 (5 bases). Between the trimmed V and J ends, which lost 4 bases and 8 bases, there was a span of 14 bases. CDR1 MNHEY and CDR2 SMNVEV come from the germline V gene (reference sequence). The CDR3 is made up of 13 amino acids. The CDR3 reads CASSSGLPEGYTF. CDR3 DNA sequence: TGTGCCAGCAGTTCAGGGCTACCCGAGGGCTACACCTTC.

This clone occurred a few times. The chain carries TRBV29-1 and TRBJ2-1, with D possibly matching TRBD1 (5 bases). CDR1 and CDR2 (germline): SQVTM, ANQGSEA. V lost 7 bases and J lost 0, with 16 bases in between. CDR3 length equals 15 residues. This CDR3 is CSAITSDTSYNEQFF. The CDR3 bases are TGCAGCGCAATCACCTCGGACACCTCCTACAATGAGCAGTTCTTC.

The chain combines TRBV27 with TRBJ2-1; tentative D call: TRBD1 (5 bases). This CDR3 is built from 15 residues. Trimming cost V 3 bases and J 5 bases, with 14 bases left between them. Looked up from germline, CDR1 is MNHEY and CDR2 is SMNVEV (reference sequence). The chain's CDR3 is CASSLVPGPHNEQFF. The CDR3 nucleotides are TGTGCCAGCAGTTTGGTCCCAGGGCCACACAATGAGCAGTTCTTC.

The chain recombines TRBV4-1 with TRBJ1-4; the D is unclear. Germline loops: CDR1 MGHRA, CDR2 YSYEKL. The CDR3 contains 14 residues. V was cut by 4 bases and J by 8 bases, with 14 bases left in between. The CDR3 DNA reads as TGCGCCAGCAGCCCGGCGACCCAAAGAGAAAAACTGTTTTTT. Its translation: CASSPATQREKLFF.

The chain recombines TRBV6-6 with TRBJ2-5; TRBD1 agrees at 8 bases. The J segment lost 5 bases and the V segment lost 10 bases, leaving 3 bases of the junction unmatched. The CDR3 is 11 amino acids. Germline CDR1 is MNHNY and CDR2 is SVGAGI (reference sequence). CDR3 DNA: TGTGCCATACGACAGGGGGAGACCCAGTACTTC. As protein: CAIRQGETQYF.

A few counts support this clone. The rearrangement uses TRBV6-1 and TRBJ2-1, with D perhaps given as TRBD1 or TRBD2 (5 bases each). Germline V CDR1 and CDR2: MNHNS, SASEGT. The CDR3 has 15 amino acids. Trimming cost V 1 base and J 3 bases, with 10 bases left between them. The CDR3 region is CASSEGQGDYNEQFF. The DNA of the CDR3 is TGTGCCAGCAGTGAAGGTCAGGGAGACTACAATGAGCAGTTCTTC.

The chain links TRBV27 to TRBJ2-7; TRBD2 matches at 8 bases. Germline assignment: CDR1 MNHEY and CDR2 SMNVEV (reference sequence). There are 12 residues in the CDR3. Trimming at V came to 7 bases and at J to 5 bases, leaving 4 bases not matched to a gene. CDR3 protein: CASTGGPNEQYF. CDR3 nucleotide sequence: TGTGCCAGCACGGGGGGGCCTAACGAGCAGTACTTC.

The V gene is TRBV4-1, the J gene TRBJ1-5; D may be TRBD1 (5 bases). The germline CDR1 and CDR2 sequences are MGHRA and YSYEKL. The CDR3 is 15 residues long. The V end lost 1 base, the J end lost 4 bases, and 11 bases lay between the germline ends. The chain's CDR3 is CASSQAGDENQPQHF. The CDR3 bases are TGCGCCAGCAGCCAAGCCGGGGACGAGAATCAGCCCCAGCATTTT.

This clone was recorded a few times. The rearrangement links TRBV27 to TRBJ2-3; 13 bases map to TRBD2. This CDR3 has 16 residues. Germline V gene sequence: CDR1 MNHEY, CDR2 SMNVEV (reference sequence). V gave up 0 bases and J gave up 5 bases; unmatched junction bases: 2. CDR3 region: CASSLSLAGGVDTQYF. The CDR3 bases are TGTGCCAGCAGTTTATCACTAGCGGGAGGGGTAGATACGCAGTATTTT.

The chain employs TRBV9 and TRBJ2-5; D is ambiguous. The germline V and J ends were trimmed by 0 bases and 7 bases, with 10 bases remaining between them. CDR3 size: 13 residues. Germline assignment: CDR1 SGDLS and CDR2 YYNGEE. The CDR3 protein is CASSVDWSGTQYF. In DNA form, the CDR3 reads TGTGCCAGCAGCGTAGACTGGAGTGGGACCCAGTACTTC.

The sample holds many counts of this clone. The chain employs TRBV21-1 and TRBJ2-3. TRBV21-1 is given as a pseudogene. The CDR3 covers 16 residues. The CDR3 DNA sequence: TGTGCCAGCAGCAAAGTGTCGAAATCGAGCACAGATACGCAGTATTTT. This gives the protein CASSKVSKSSTDTQYF.

V and J are TRBV30 and TRBJ1-2; D call uncertain. Per germline, CDR1 GTSNPN and CDR2 SVGIG (reference sequence). The CDR3 runs to 15 residues. V lost 1 base to trimming and J lost 7 bases, with 19 bases between them. The CDR3 protein is CAWSEVTANGGGYTF. For the CDR3, the DNA is TGTGCCTGGAGTGAAGTTACGGCGAACGGAGGTGGCTACACCTTC.

The CDR3 bases are TGTGCTAGTACCGACGACGGCTACGAGCAGTACTTC. This translates into CASTDDGYEQYF. The genes are TRBV12-5 and TRBJ2-7, with D uncertain. The germline gives CDR1 LGHNT, CDR2 FRNRAP. Trimming stripped 8 bases from V and 3 bases from J, with 11 bases between. The CDR3 sequence is 12 residues long.

V gene TRBV6-1 combines with J gene TRBJ2-7; D possibly uses TRBD1 or TRBD2 (5 bases each). The CDR3 is 12 residues long. Trimming cost V 11 bases and J 6 bases, with 17 bases left between them. Germline values: CDR1 MNHNS, CDR2 SASEGT. The CDR3 here is CAGARGVGEQYF. The CDR3 bases are TGTGCCGGCGCGAGGGGCGTCGGCGAGCAGTACTTC.

This clone has more than one count but fewer than ten. The chain joins TRBV2 to TRBJ2-5, with D perhaps TRBD2 (5 bases). From germline, CDR1 is SNHLY and CDR2 FYNNEI. The CDR3 sequence is 12 residues long. The V gene lost 10 bases and the J gene lost 5 bases, with 14 bases spanning the gap. CDR3 sequence: CATTDQRETQYF. The CDR3 coding sequence is TGTGCCACGACGGACCAGCGGGAGACCCAGTACTTC.

The chain couples TRBV18 to TRBJ1-1; TRBD1 is a possible D gene (5 bases). The CDR3 runs 19 residues. Germline values: CDR1 KGHSH, CDR2 LQKENI. Trimming took off 3 bases at V and 3 bases at J, with 26 bases between the two ends. Here the CDR3 DNA reads TGTGCCAGCTCACCTGGGGAGGGGCCACTCCTGATCCCTGACACTGAAGCTTTCTTT. Its translation: CASSPGEGPLLIPDTEAFF.

The chain links TRBV6-5 to TRBJ2-5; D might be TRBD1 (5 bases). The CDR3 extends over 15 amino acids. The V end was cut by 5 bases, the J end by 1 base, with 14 bases between. In germline, CDR1 is MNHEY, CDR2 SVGAGI. The CDR3 here is CASSNTGSGQETQYF. The CDR3 DNA sequence: TGTGCCAGCAGTAATACAGGATCGGGCCAAGAGACCCAGTACTTC.

The J gene is TRBJ2-7, the V gene TRBV7-9; D is ambiguous. CDR3 length: 15 amino acids. Trimming took 0 bases from V and 1 from J, leaving 10 bases between them. Germline V lookup: CDR1 SEHNR, CDR2 FQNEAQ (reference sequence). The CDR3 sequence: CASSLAVQRSYEQYF. The CDR3 DNA follows: TGTGCCAGCAGCTTAGCGGTCCAGCGTTCCTACGAGCAGTACTTC.

This clone was found once. The chain has TRBV6-1 and TRBJ2-1; D may be TRBD1 (6 bases). The CDR3 is 17 amino acids. V was trimmed by 0 bases and J by 4 bases, leaving 16 bases between them. In germline, CDR1 is MNHNS, CDR2 SASEGT. The DNA of the CDR3 is TGTGCCAGCAGTGAAGCGACGCCAGGGGACGTATACAATGAGCAGTTCTTC. Protein sequence: CASSEATPGDVYNEQFF.

About this clone: Other DNA sequences in this sample translate to the same CDR3. The chain is built from TRBV18 and TRBJ2-1; possible D gene TRBD2, 5 bases. Germline V gene data show CDR1 as KGHSH and CDR2 as LQKENI. Trimming left V 3 bases short and J 7 bases short, with 10 bases between. The CDR3 spans 13 residues. CDR3 protein: CASSPSRGNEQFF. The CDR3 DNA follows: TGTGCCAGCTCACCGTCGAGAGGGAATGAGCAGTTCTTC.

The genes are TRBV2 and TRBJ2-1; D tentatively fits TRBD1 or TRBD2 (5 bases each). V gave up 6 bases and J gave up 2 bases, with 14 bases separating them. From germline, CDR1 is SNHLY and CDR2 FYNNEI. The CDR3 is made up of 15 amino acids. This CDR3 is CASRRRSGPYNEQFF. DNA of the CDR3: TGTGCCAGCAGGCGCCGGTCGGGACCCTACAATGAGCAGTTCTTC.

V is TRBV7-9 and J is TRBJ2-5, with 11 bases fitting TRBD1. In germline, CDR1 is SEHNR, CDR2 FQNEAQ (reference sequence). This CDR3 region has 16 residues. J lost 4 bases, V lost 4 bases, and 8 bases had no gene match. For the CDR3, the DNA is TGTGCCAGCAGCTATCCGGAGGGACAGGGGGGAGAGACCCAGTACTTC. Translated: CASSYPEGQGGETQYF.

This clone was detected only a few times. The chain employs TRBV29-1 and TRBJ2-2; the D gene is possibly TRBD1 (6 bases). CDR3 length: 15 amino acids. Trimming removed 4 bases from V and 3 bases from J, with 15 bases in between. The germline CDR1 and CDR2 sequences are SQVTM and ANQGSEA. The CDR3 sequence: CSVGLAGVYTGELFF. The CDR3 coding sequence is TGCAGCGTTGGTTTGGCAGGGGTGTACACCGGGGAGCTGTTTTTT.

This clone was counted between two and nine times. The V call is TRBV29-1, the J call TRBJ1-2; no definite D call. The ends were cut back, 4 bases at V and 0 bases at J, with 9 bases in the middle. CDR1 is SQVTM and CDR2 is ANQGSEA in the germline V gene. This CDR3 region has 13 residues. CDR3 protein: CSVGTDTNYGYTF. In DNA form, the CDR3 reads TGCAGCGTTGGGACGGATACTAACTATGGCTACACCTTC.

Only a few counts were recorded for this clone. This chain links TRBV29-1 with TRBJ1-1; TRBD1 is a possible D gene (5 bases). Germline CDR1 reads SQVTM; CDR2 reads ANQGSEA. V lost 6 bases to trimming and J lost 1 base, with 12 bases between them. There are 13 residues in the CDR3. CDR3 nucleotide sequence: TGCAGCGTGAATGGGGACGGGAACACTGAAGCTTTCTTT. Protein sequence: CSVNGDGNTEAFF. The full variable domain, with the rest looked up from reference TRBV29-1 and TRBJ1-1, is SAVISQKPSRDICQRGTSLTIQCQVDSQVTMMFWYRQQPGQSLTLIATANQGSEATYESGFVIDKFPISRPNLTFSTLTVSNMSPEDSSIYLCSVNGDGNTEAFFGQGTRLTVV.

The chain employs TRBV7-9 and TRBJ2-2; D possibly uses TRBD1 or TRBD2 (5 bases each). V shed 5 bases and J shed 1 base, with 11 bases lying between them. The CDR3 is made up of 15 amino acids. CDR1 SEHNR and CDR2 FQNEAQ come from the germline V gene (reference sequence). In DNA, the CDR3 is TGTGCCAGCAGCCCCGGGACCTTGAACACCGGGGAGCTGTTTTTT. This sequence encodes CASSPGTLNTGELFF.

V is TRBV6-5 and J is TRBJ2-5, with D perhaps TRBD1 or TRBD2 (6 bases each). V dropped 10 bases and J dropped 2 bases, with 20 bases sitting between them. Germline V gene data show CDR1 as MNHEY and CDR2 as SVGAGI. The CDR3 consists of 15 residues. In nucleotides, the CDR3 is TGTGCCACCACCCCTCTAGGGGGGCCTCAAGAGACCCAGTACTTC. This encodes CATTPLGGPQETQYF.

This chain joins TRBV10-3 and TRBJ2-2; TRBD2 agrees at 10 bases. The V and J ends lost 0 bases and 7 bases, in that order; junction bases with no gene match: 11. Germline V gene sequence: CDR1 ENHRY, CDR2 SYGVKD. This CDR3 contains 18 residues. As DNA, the CDR3 is TGTGCCATCAGTGAGTCTTTGGCTAGCGGGAGTAAAAGCGGGGAGCTGTTTTTT. Translated, it gives CAISESLASGSKSGELFF.

The table lists this clone with a few counts. The CDR3 protein is CAWSRDSSSSAAGELFF. CDR3 nucleotides: TGTGCCTGGAGCCGGGACAGCTCATCTAGCGCCGCCGGGGAGCTGTTTTTT. The gene calls are TRBV30 and TRBJ2-2; TRBD1 might be the D (7 bases). The CDR3 consists of 17 residues. V lost 3 bases, J lost 6 bases, and 23 bases lay in between. Germline assignment: CDR1 GTSNPN and CDR2 SVGIG (reference sequence).

On this clone itself: Other nucleotide sequences from this sample produce the same CDR3. The CDR3 spells CSVEGGVPYEQYF. As DNA, the CDR3 is TGCAGCGTTGAAGGAGGGGTTCCCTACGAGCAGTACTTC. J is TRBJ2-5 and V is TRBV29-1; tentatively, D is TRBD1 or TRBD2 (5 bases each). With the DNA end fitting TRBJ2-7 better, the J assignment may be wrong. In germline, CDR1 is SQVTM, CDR2 ANQGSEA. The CDR3 has 13 residues.